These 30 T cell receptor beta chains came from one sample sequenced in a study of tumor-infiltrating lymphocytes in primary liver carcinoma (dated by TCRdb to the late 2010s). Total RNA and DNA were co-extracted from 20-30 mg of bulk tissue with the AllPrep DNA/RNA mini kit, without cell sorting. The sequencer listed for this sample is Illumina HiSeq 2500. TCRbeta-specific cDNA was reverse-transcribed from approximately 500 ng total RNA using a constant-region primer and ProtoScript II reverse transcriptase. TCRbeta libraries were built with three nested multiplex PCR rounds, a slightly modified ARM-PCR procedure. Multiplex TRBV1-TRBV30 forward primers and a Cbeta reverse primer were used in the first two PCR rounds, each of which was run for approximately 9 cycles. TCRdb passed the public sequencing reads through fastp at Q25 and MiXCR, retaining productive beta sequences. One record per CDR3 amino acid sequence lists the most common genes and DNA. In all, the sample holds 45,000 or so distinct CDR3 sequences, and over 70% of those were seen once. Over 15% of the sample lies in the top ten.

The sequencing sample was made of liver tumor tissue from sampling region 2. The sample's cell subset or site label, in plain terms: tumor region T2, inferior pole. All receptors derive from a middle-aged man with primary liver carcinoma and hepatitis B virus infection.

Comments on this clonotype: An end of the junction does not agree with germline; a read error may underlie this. CDR3 DNA: TGCTCCAGCAACCAAGATCTGCCCTACGAGCGGTACTTC. This gives the protein CSSNQDLPYERYF. This rearrangement joins TRBV4-3 to TRBJ2-7; D uncertain. The CDR3 contains 13 residues. Germline V gives CDR1 LGHNA, CDR2 YSLEER.

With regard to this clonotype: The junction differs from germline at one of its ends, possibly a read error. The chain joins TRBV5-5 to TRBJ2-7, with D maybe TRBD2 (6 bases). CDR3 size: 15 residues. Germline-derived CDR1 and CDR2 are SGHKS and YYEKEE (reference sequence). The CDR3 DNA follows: TGTGCCAGTAGCTTAGGCGGGACCACTAGCTACGAGCAGTACTTC. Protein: CASSLGGTTSYEQYF.

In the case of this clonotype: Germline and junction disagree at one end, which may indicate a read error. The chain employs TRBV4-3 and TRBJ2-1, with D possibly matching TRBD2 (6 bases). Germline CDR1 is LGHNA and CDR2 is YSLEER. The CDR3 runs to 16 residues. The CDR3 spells CAGSRSGRRANNEQFF. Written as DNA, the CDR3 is TGCGCCGGCAGCCGTTCAGGCAGGAGGGCCAACAATGAGCAGTTCTTC.

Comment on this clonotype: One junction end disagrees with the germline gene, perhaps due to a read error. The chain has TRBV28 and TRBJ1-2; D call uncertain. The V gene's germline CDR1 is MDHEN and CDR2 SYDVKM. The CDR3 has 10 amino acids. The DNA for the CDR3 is TGTGACAGCAGTTTTAATGGCTACGCCTTC. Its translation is CDSSFNGYAF.

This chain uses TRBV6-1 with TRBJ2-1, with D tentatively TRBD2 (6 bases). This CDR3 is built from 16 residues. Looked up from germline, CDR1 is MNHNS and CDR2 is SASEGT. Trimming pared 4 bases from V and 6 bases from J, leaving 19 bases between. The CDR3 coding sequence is TGTGCCAGCAGTGGACAGACTAGTGGGAGGACCAATGAGCAGTTCTTC. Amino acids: CASSGQTSGRTNEQFF.

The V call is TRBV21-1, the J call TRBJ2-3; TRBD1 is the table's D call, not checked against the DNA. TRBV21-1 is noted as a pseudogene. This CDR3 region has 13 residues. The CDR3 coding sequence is TGTGTCAGCAACCGACAGATCACAGATGCGCAGTATTTT. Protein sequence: CVSNRQITDAQYF.

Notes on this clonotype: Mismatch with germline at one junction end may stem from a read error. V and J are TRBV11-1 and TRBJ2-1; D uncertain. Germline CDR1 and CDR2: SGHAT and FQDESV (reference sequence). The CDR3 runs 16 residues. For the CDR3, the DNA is TGTACCAGCAGCATAGCTTCCACCATCCAGTACAATGAGCAGTTCTTC. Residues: CTSSIASTIQYNEQFF.

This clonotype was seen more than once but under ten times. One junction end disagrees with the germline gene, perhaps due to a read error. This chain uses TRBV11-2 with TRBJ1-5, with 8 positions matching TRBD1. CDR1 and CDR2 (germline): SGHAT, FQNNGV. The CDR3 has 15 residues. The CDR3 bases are TGTGCCAGCAGCATAGCAGGGGGCGGCAATCAGCCCCAACATTTT. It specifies CASSIAGGGNQPQHF.

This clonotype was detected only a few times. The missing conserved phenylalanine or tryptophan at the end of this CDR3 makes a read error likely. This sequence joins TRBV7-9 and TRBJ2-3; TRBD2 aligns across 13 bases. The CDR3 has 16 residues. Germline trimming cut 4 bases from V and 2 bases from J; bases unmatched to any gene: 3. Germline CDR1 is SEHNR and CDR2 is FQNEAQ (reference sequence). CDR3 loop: CASSSLAGGTTDTQYL. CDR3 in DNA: TGTGCCAGCAGCTCACTAGCGGGAGGGACCACAGATACGCAGTATCTT.

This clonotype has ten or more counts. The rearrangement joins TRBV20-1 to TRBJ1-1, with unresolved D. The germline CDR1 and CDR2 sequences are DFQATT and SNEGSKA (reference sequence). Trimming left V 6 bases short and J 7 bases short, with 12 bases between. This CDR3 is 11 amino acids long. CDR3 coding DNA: TGCAGTGCGGCAGGATTATTTGAAGCTTTCTTT. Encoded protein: CSAAGLFEAFF.

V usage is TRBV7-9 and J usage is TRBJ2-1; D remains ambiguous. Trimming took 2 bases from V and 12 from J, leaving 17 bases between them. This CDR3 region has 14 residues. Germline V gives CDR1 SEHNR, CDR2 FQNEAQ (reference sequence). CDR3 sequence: CASSLSLPIHGQFF. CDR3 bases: TGTGCCAGCAGCTTATCACTCCCTATTCATGGGCAGTTCTTC.

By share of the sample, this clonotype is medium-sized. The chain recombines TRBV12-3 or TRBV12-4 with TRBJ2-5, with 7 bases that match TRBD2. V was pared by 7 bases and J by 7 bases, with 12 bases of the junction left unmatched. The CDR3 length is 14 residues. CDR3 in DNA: TGTGCCAGCATCCCCCGGGAGGATCTGTTGACCCAGTACTTC. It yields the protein CASIPREDLLTQYF.

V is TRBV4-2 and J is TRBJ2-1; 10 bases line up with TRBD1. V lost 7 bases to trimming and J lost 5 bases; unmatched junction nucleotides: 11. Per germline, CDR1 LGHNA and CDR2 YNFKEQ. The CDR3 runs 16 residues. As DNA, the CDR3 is TGTGCCAGCATCAACGCCGTGGGACAGGGGAACAATGAGCAGTTCTTC. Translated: CASINAVGQGNNEQFF.

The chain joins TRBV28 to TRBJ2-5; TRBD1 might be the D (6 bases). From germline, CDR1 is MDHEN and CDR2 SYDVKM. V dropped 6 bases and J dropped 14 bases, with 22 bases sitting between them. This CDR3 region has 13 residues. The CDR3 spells CASRKQGPETHYF. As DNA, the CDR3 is TGTGCCAGCAGAAAACAGGGTCCAGAGACTCATTACTTC.

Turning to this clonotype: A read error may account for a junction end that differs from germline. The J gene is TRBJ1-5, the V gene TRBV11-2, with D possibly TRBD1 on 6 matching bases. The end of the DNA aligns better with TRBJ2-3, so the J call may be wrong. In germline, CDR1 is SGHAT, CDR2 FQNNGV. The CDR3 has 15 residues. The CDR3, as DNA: TGTACCAGCAGCTTAGCTGGGGGCGGCAATCAGCCCCAGTATTTT. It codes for CTSSLAGGGNQPQYF.

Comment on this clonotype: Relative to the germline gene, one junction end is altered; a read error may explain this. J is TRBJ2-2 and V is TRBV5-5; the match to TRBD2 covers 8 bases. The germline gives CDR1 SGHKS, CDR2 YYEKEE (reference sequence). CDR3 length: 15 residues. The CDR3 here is CASSETSVYTGELFF. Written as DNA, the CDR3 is TGTGCCAGCAGTGAGACTAGCGTCTACACCGGGGAGCTATTTTTT.

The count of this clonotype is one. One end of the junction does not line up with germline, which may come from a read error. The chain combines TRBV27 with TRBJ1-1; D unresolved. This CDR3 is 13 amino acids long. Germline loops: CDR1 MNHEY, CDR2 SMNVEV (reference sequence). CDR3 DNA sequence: TGTGCCAACAGTTTAAGGAGTTCCACTGAAGCTTTCTTT. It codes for CANSLRSSTEAFF.

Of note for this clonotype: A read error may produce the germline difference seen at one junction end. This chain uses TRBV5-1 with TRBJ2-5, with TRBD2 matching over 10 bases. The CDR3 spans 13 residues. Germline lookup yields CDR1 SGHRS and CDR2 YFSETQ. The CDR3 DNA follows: TGCACCAGCAGGGGACTAGCGTTGGAGACGCAGTACTTC. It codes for CTSRGLALETQYF.

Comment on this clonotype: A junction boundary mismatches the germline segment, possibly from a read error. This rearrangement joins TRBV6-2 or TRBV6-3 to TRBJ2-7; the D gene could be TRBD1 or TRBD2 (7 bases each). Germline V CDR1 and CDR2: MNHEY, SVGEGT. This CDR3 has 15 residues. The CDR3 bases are TGTGGCAGCGGGGAAGGGGGCGGGACCTCCTATGAGCAGTACTTC. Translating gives CGSGEGGGTSYEQYF.

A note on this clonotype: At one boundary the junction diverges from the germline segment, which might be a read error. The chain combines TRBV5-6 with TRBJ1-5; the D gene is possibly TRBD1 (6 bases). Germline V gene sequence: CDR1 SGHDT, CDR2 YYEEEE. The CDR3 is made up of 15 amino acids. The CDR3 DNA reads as TGTGCCGGCAGCATCTTGGGCAGGGGCGATCAGCCCCAACATTTT. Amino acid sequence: CAGSILGRGDQPQHF.

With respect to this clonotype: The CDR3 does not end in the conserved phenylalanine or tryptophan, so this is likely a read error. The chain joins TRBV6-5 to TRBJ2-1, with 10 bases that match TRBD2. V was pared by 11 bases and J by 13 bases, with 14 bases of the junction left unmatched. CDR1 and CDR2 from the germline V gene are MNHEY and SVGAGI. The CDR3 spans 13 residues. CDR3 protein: CAGTFTSGTVQFS. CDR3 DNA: TGTGCCGGCACCTTCACTAGCGGGACTGTCCAGTTCTCC.

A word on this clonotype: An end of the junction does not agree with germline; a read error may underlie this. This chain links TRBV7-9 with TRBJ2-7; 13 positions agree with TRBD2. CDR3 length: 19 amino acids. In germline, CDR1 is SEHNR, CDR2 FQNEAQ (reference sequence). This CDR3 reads CDSSLISTSGRPSSYEQYF. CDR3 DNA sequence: TGTGACAGCAGCCTAATCTCGACTAGCGGGAGGCCCAGCTCCTACGAGCAGTACTTC.

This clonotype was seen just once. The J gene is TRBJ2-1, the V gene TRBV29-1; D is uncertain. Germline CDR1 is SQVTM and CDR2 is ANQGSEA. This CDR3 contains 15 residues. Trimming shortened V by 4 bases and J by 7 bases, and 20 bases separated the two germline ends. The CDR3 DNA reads TGCAGCGTTGTCCCATTTATGGGATTGGGGAATGAGCAGTTCTTC. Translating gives CSVVPFMGLGNEQFF.

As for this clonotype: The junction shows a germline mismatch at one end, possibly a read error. CDR3 region: CASSLPGTRVGDRQYF. The CDR3 nucleotides read TGTGCCAGCAGCCTCCCCGGGACTAGAGTGGGAGATAGGCAGTATTTT. This chain connects TRBV7-2 to TRBJ2-3, with TRBD2 matching 8 bases. The CDR3 loop spans 16 amino acids. Germline V gene lookup returns CDR1 SGHTA and CDR2 FQGNSA.

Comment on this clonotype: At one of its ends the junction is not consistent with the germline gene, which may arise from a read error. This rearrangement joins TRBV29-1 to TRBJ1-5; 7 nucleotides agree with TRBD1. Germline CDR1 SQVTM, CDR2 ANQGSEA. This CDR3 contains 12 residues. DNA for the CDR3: TGCAGCGTTGGGAAACAGGGGCAGCTCCAGCATTTT. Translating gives CSVGKQGQLQHF.

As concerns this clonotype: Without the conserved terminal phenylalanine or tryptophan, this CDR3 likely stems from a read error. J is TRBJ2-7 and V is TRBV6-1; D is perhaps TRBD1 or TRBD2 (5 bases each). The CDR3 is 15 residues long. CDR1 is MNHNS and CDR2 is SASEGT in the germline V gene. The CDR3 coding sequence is TGTGCCAGTAGTGTTGGGACGGTGGGCCCCTACGAGCAGTACATC. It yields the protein CASSVGTVGPYEQYI.

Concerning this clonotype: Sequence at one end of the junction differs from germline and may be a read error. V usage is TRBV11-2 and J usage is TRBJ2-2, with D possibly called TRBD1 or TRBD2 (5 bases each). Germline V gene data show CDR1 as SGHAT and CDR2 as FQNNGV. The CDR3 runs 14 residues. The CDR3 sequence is CAGSTDSDTGELLF. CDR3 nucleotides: TGTGCCGGCAGCACAGACTCGGACACTGGGGAGCTGTTGTTT.

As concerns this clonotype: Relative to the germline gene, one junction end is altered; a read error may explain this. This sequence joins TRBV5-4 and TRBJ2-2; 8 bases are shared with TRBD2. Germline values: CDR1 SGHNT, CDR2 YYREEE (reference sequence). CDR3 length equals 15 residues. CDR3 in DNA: TGTGCCAGCAACTCGACTAGCGCGAACACCAGGGAACTGTTTTTT. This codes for CASNSTSANTRELFF.

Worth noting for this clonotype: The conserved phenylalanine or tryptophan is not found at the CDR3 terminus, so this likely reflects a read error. The CDR3 here is CSLLWGATEAFL. DNA for the CDR3: TGCAGCCTTCTATGGGGGGCGACTGAAGCTTTCCTT. The chain has TRBV29-1 and TRBJ1-1; D is possibly TRBD1 (6 bases). This CDR3 is built from 12 residues. The V end was cut by 8 bases, the J end by 5 bases, with 15 bases between. Germline values: CDR1 SQVTM, CDR2 ANQGSEA.

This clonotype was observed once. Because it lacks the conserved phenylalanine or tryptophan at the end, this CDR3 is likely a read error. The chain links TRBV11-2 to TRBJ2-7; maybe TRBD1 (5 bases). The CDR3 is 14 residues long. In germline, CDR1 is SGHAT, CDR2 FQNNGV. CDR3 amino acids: CTSSSNRNSNEQYL. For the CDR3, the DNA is TGTACCAGCAGCTCTAACAGGAACTCCAACGAGCAGTACCTC.